This is a list of T cell receptor beta chains from one sample in a study of blood T cell repertoires in COVID-19. The table came from immunoSEQ multiplex PCR; TCRdb's copy has only in-frame clones and leaves some out. The sample shows 200,000 to 300,000 clones, roughly 82% of them seen only once. Sequencing was performed on peripheral blood. Receptors originate from a man aged 40-55 years who had recovered from COVID-19. The CDR3 runs from the conserved cysteine through the conserved F or W. The order of the fields is D gene, CDR3 length, V gene, J gene, clone size, CDR3 DNA, CDR3 protein. D genes are given only for firm matches. Clone size appears in some rows only: once, few, many, or a class for an expanded clone.

D: TRBD2; length: 12; V: TRBV12-3/TRBV12-4; J: TRBJ2-3; size: once; DNA: TGTGCCAGCAGCCCGGGAGGAGATACGCAGTATTTT; CDR3: CASSPGGDTQYF
D: -; length: 12; V: TRBV29-1; J: TRBJ1-1; size: -; DNA: TGCAGCGTGGATCTACGGGGCACTGAAGCTTTCTTT; CDR3: CSVDLRGTEAFF
D: -; length: 15; V: TRBV9; J: TRBJ1-3; size: -; DNA: TGTGCCAGCAGCCCATGGGACTTGGCCGGAAACACCATATATTTT; CDR3: CASSPWDLAGNTIYF
D: TRBD1; length: 14; V: TRBV27; J: TRBJ1-6; size: -; DNA: TGTGCCAGCAGTTTGACGGGACAGGGGGCCCCCCTCCACTTT; CDR3: CASSLTGQGAPLHF
D: -; length: 15; V: TRBV6-5; J: TRBJ2-7; size: -; DNA: TGTGCCAGCAGTTCCCAGGACAGTAACCTCTACGAGCAGTACTTC; CDR3: CASSSQDSNLYEQYF
D: TRBD1; length: 17; V: TRBV4-3; J: TRBJ1-4; size: -; DNA: TGCGCCAGCAGCCCCCAGATCACAGGGGGCCTTAATGAAAAACTGTTTTTT; CDR3: CASSPQITGGLNEKLFF
D: TRBD1; length: 14; V: TRBV5-1; J: TRBJ1-4; size: once; DNA: TGCGCCAGCGCCGGGACAGGAATGAATGAAAAACTGTTTTTT; CDR3: CASAGTGMNEKLFF
D: TRBD1; length: 13; V: TRBV4-3; J: TRBJ1-1; size: -; DNA: TGCGCCAGCAGCCAAGATCCCAGGGGGCAAGCTTTCTTT; CDR3: CASSQDPRGQAFF
D: TRBD2; length: 15; V: TRBV3-1/TRBV3-2; J: TRBJ2-1; size: -; DNA: TGTGCCAGCAGGGATACAGCGGGGGCGGGGAATGAGCAGTTCTTC; CDR3: CASRDTAGAGNEQFF
D: -; length: 14; V: TRBV7-9; J: TRBJ1-3; size: -; DNA: TGTGCCAGCAGCTTAGGGGCATCAGGAAACACCATATATTTT; CDR3: CASSLGASGNTIYF
D: -; length: 15; V: TRBV2; J: TRBJ2-2; size: -; DNA: TGTGCCAGCAGTGAATCACAGGGGGGGACCGGGGAGCTGTTTTTT; CDR3: CASSESQGGTGELFF
D: -; length: 13; V: TRBV15; J: TRBJ2-7; size: -; DNA: TGTGCCACCAGCAGTCAATTGTCGGACGAGCAGTACTTC; CDR3: CATSSQLSDEQYF
D: TRBD2; length: 18; V: TRBV7-9; J: TRBJ2-5; size: -; DNA: TGTGCCAGCAGCCGGACCCCGGGACTAGCGGGGGGAAAAGAGACCCAGTACTTC; CDR3: CASSRTPGLAGGKETQYF
D: -; length: 12; V: TRBV30; J: TRBJ2-7; size: -; DNA: TGTGCCTGGAGTGTACCAATCCTCGGGCAGTACTTC; CDR3: CAWSVPILGQYF
D: -; length: 14; V: TRBV5-4; J: TRBJ1-1; size: -; DNA: TGTGCCAGCAGCTTGGTTCCAATGAACACTGAAGCTTTCTTT; CDR3: CASSLVPMNTEAFF
D: -; length: 20; V: TRBV14; J: TRBJ1-4; size: -; DNA: TGTGCCAGCAGCCCTATATTGCCGGGAGTAAAAGGTGCAACTAATGAAAAACTGTTTTTT; CDR3: CASSPILPGVKGATNEKLFF
D: TRBD1; length: 13; V: TRBV5-1; J: TRBJ1-1; size: -; DNA: TGCGCCAGCAGCTTTGCCCCGGGACAGGGCGCTTTCTTT; CDR3: CASSFAPGQGAFF
D: TRBD1; length: 15; V: TRBV7-2; J: TRBJ2-7; size: -; DNA: TGTGCCAGCAGCTTAGTAGGGACAGGGTTATCCGAGCAGTACTTC; CDR3: CASSLVGTGLSEQYF
D: -; length: 16; V: TRBV5-4; J: TRBJ2-3; size: few; DNA: TGTGCCAGCACCTACTCGAGTACGAAGAGCACAGATACGCAGTATTTT; CDR3: CASTYSSTKSTDTQYF
D: TRBD1; length: 15; V: TRBV11-2; J: TRBJ2-7; size: -; DNA: TGTGCCAGCAGCTTAGTTGGGACAGAATACGACGGGCAGTACTTC; CDR3: CASSLVGTEYDGQYF
D: -; length: 13; V: TRBV2; J: TRBJ2-5; size: once; DNA: TGTGCCAGCAGTACCGACACAAAGCAGACCCAGTACTTC; CDR3: CASSTDTKQTQYF
D: -; length: 15; V: TRBV11-2; J: TRBJ2-7; size: once; DNA: TGTGCCAGCAGCTCTAGCGTCCCCCAGTTCTACGAGCAGTACTTC; CDR3: CASSSSVPQFYEQYF
D: TRBD1; length: 14; V: TRBV29-1; J: TRBJ1-1; size: -; DNA: TGCAGCGCCTCCGGGACAGGGGAAGACACTGAAGCTTTCTTT; CDR3: CSASGTGEDTEAFF
D: -; length: 14; V: TRBV10-3; J: TRBJ2-2; size: once; DNA: TGTGCCATCAGTGGCGTGACGAACACCGGGGAGCTGTTTTTT; CDR3: CAISGVTNTGELFF
D: TRBD1; length: 13; V: TRBV29-1; J: TRBJ1-2; size: -; DNA: TGCAGCGTTTCCGGACAGGCTCACTATGGCTACACCTTC; CDR3: CSVSGQAHYGYTF
D: TRBD2; length: 16; V: TRBV9; J: TRBJ2-1; size: once; DNA: TGTGCCAGCAGCGCTAGACTAGCGGGGGCCTACAATGAGCAGTTCTTC; CDR3: CASSARLAGAYNEQFF
D: TRBD1; length: 16; V: TRBV3-1/TRBV3-2; J: TRBJ1-1; size: once; DNA: TGTGCCAGCAGCCGAACCGGGACAGGGGAAGGCACTGAAGCTTTCTTT; CDR3: CASSRTGTGEGTEAFF
D: -; length: 16; V: TRBV21-1; J: TRBJ1-2; size: once; DNA: TGTGCCAGCAGCCCGCCAACCCAGGGAAATAACTATGGCTACACCTTC; CDR3: CASSPPTQGNNYGYTF
D: -; length: 14; V: TRBV2; J: TRBJ1-2; size: -; DNA: TGTGCCAGCAGTAAAGTCAGAATTAACTATGGCTACACCTTC; CDR3: CASSKVRINYGYTF
D: -; length: 16; V: TRBV4-1; J: TRBJ1-4; size: once; DNA: TGCGCCAGCAGCCACCGAGCAGAGGGAGTAGGTGAAAAACTGTTTTTT; CDR3: CASSHRAEGVGEKLFF
D: TRBD2; length: 17; V: TRBV29-1; J: TRBJ2-4; size: few; DNA: TGCAGCGTTGTATTAGCGGGGGGCCAACTAGCCAAAAACATTCAGTACTTC; CDR3: CSVVLAGGQLAKNIQYF
D: -; length: 14; V: TRBV4-3; J: TRBJ1-2; size: -; DNA: TGCGCCAGCAGCCTAATCAGGTCCAACTATGGCTACACCTTC; CDR3: CASSLIRSNYGYTF
D: -; length: 13; V: TRBV2; J: TRBJ2-3; size: -; DNA: TGTGCCAGCACCGGCGGGTACACAGATACGCAGTATTTT; CDR3: CASTGGYTDTQYF
D: -; length: 14; V: TRBV10-1; J: TRBJ1-5; size: -; DNA: TGCGCCACCCTGACCCGGAGGGGCAATCAGCCCCAGCATTTT; CDR3: CATLTRRGNQPQHF
D: TRBD1; length: 17; V: TRBV11-2; J: TRBJ2-2; size: few; DNA: TGTGCCAGCAGCACGCTCAGGGGGTTACTGAACACCGGGGAGCTGTTTTTT; CDR3: CASSTLRGLLNTGELFF
D: TRBD2; length: 16; V: TRBV20-1; J: TRBJ2-3; size: -; DNA: TGCAGTGCTAGTTACCTAGCGGGGAGTAGCACAGATACGCAGTATTTT; CDR3: CSASYLAGSSTDTQYF
D: TRBD1; length: 14; V: TRBV7-9; J: TRBJ2-5; size: -; DNA: TGTGCCAGCAGCTTAGTTGCAGGGGGCGAGACCCAGTACTTC; CDR3: CASSLVAGGETQYF
D: TRBD1; length: 14; V: TRBV9; J: TRBJ1-2; size: few; DNA: TGTGCCAGCACCAAAGGACAGGGGACCTATGGCTACACCTTC; CDR3: CASTKGQGTYGYTF
D: TRBD1; length: 15; V: TRBV18; J: TRBJ1-4; size: -; DNA: TGTGCCAGCTCAGCTCCGGGACAGGGAGGCGAAAAACTGTTTTTT; CDR3: CASSAPGQGGEKLFF
D: TRBD1; length: 17; V: TRBV5-4; J: TRBJ1-1; size: few; DNA: TGTGCCAGCAGCGCCGGAATTGGGACAGGTCGTCGGACTGAAGCTTTCTTT; CDR3: CASSAGIGTGRRTEAFF
D: -; length: 15; V: TRBV5-5; J: TRBJ2-7; size: -; DNA: TGTGCCAGCAGCTTGGCGAGGGTCTCCATCCACGAGCAGTACTTC; CDR3: CASSLARVSIHEQYF
D: -; length: 15; V: TRBV18; J: TRBJ2-5; size: -; DNA: TGTGCCAGCTCACCTGCGGAGGGGGCGAGAGAGACCCAGTACTTC; CDR3: CASSPAEGARETQYF
D: TRBD1; length: 14; V: TRBV7-2; J: TRBJ2-7; size: -; DNA: TGTGCCAGCAGCTCCCGGGACAGGGAATACGAGCAGTACTTC; CDR3: CASSSRDREYEQYF
D: TRBD1; length: 13; V: TRBV11-2; J: TRBJ1-2; size: -; DNA: TGTGCCAGCAGCCCAGACAGGGCCTATGGCTACACCTTC; CDR3: CASSPDRAYGYTF
D: TRBD2; length: 15; V: TRBV7-2; J: TRBJ2-1; size: once; DNA: TGTGCCAGCAGCCCGGGCAGCGGGAGGGACAATGAGCAGTTCTTC; CDR3: CASSPGSGRDNEQFF
D: TRBD1; length: 15; V: TRBV5-1; J: TRBJ1-6; size: -; DNA: TGCGCCAGCAGCATGTCGGGACAGAATAATTCACCCCTCCACTTT; CDR3: CASSMSGQNNSPLHF
D: -; length: 15; V: TRBV29-1; J: TRBJ2-4; size: -; DNA: TGCAGCGTGGCACAGGGGGGGGGCTTTGATAACATTCAGTACTTC; CDR3: CSVAQGGGFDNIQYF
D: -; length: 12; V: TRBV12-3/TRBV12-4; J: TRBJ2-3; size: -; DNA: TGTGCCAGCAGTTTGACAGCAGATACGCAGTATTTT; CDR3: CASSLTADTQYF
D: -; length: 14; V: TRBV7-2; J: TRBJ2-1; size: -; DNA: TGTGCCAGCAGCTTAGCGGGAGTATGGGGTGAGCAGTTCTTC; CDR3: CASSLAGVWGEQFF
D: TRBD2; length: 15; V: TRBV7-2; J: TRBJ2-5; size: -; DNA: TGTGCCAGCAGCAACCAGGGCGGGGGTGAAGAGACCCAGTACTTC; CDR3: CASSNQGGGEETQYF
D: -; length: 16; V: TRBV3-1/TRBV3-2; J: TRBJ2-1; size: -; DNA: TGTGCCAGCAGCCAAGATCGGGGGAGAGTATACAATGAGCAGTTCTTC; CDR3: CASSQDRGRVYNEQFF
D: -; length: 16; V: TRBV25-1; J: TRBJ2-4; size: -; DNA: TGTGCCAGCAGTGAATCTCGGCCTAGCAGCCGAAACATTCAGTACTTC; CDR3: CASSESRPSSRNIQYF
D: -; length: 12; V: TRBV27; J: TRBJ2-7; size: -; DNA: TGTGCCAGCAGTACCAACTTCTACGAGCAGTACTTC; CDR3: CASSTNFYEQYF
D: TRBD1; length: 14; V: TRBV7-2; J: TRBJ1-2; size: -; DNA: TGTGCCAGCAGCTTAGTGTGGACAGGGAGTGGCTACACCTTC; CDR3: CASSLVWTGSGYTF
D: TRBD2; length: 16; V: TRBV18; J: TRBJ2-1; size: -; DNA: TGTGCCAGCTCACCCTTTGGACTAGCGGGGAACAATGAGCAGTTCTTC; CDR3: CASSPFGLAGNNEQFF